This is a list of T cell receptor beta chains from one sample in a study of blood T cell repertoires in COVID-19. The data were produced by immunoSEQ multiplex PCR, yet TCRdb's version contains in-frame clones alone and is incomplete. Among approximately 88,000 clones listed, 80% to 95% were seen once. Sequenced material: peripheral blood. These receptors all come from a woman in her forties or fifties in a cohort sampled during active COVID-19. Each CDR3 is given with its conserved first and last residue. Each record gives: clone size, D gene, V gene, J gene, CDR3 DNA, CDR3 protein. The D gene is left open where the match is weak. Size tells how often a clone was seen (once, few, many) or the class of an expanded clone, and some rows leave it out.

>NA|NA|TRBV6-5|TRBJ1-1
TGTGCCAGCAGTTACATGACTCCCCGTCGTACTGAAGCTTTCTTT
CASSYMTPRRTEAFF
>NA|NA|TRBV3-1/TRBV3-2|TRBJ2-7
TGTGCCAGCAGCCAAGGTCCGGATACAGGCCTCTACGAGCAGTACTTC
CASSQGPDTGLYEQYF
>NA|TRBD1|TRBV9|TRBJ1-2
TGTGCCAGCAGCGTAGGGGGGACAGCGGCTCAGTCGGGCTACACCTTC
CASSVGGTAAQSGYTF
>many|TRBD1|TRBV4-2|TRBJ2-7
TGTGCCAGCAGCCCTCGGGACAGGGGGCTCCAGGAGCAGTACTTC
CASSPRDRGLQEQYF
>NA|TRBD1|TRBV6-4|TRBJ1-6
TGTGCCAGCAGTGACTCGGGACAGGGGGCTTCACCCCTCCACTTT
CASSDSGQGASPLHF
>NA|NA|TRBV3-1/TRBV3-2|TRBJ1-1
TGTGCCAGCAGCCAAGTTTCACGGACTGAAGCTTTCTTT
CASSQVSRTEAFF
>NA|NA|TRBV30|TRBJ2-2
TGTGCCTGGAAAGGGCTACAGGACACCGGGGAGCTGTTTTTT
CAWKGLQDTGELFF
>medium-sized|TRBD1|TRBV6-5|TRBJ1-2
TGTGCCAGCTCTTCCTTATGGACAGGGAATGGCTACACCTTC
CASSSLWTGNGYTF
>NA|TRBD1|TRBV19|TRBJ1-6
TGTGCCAGCAAAATGGGACAGGGGAATTCACCCCTCCACTTT
CASKMGQGNSPLHF
>NA|NA|TRBV5-1|TRBJ1-4
TGCGCCAGCAGCCTTGACAGCTTAAATGAAAAACTGTTTTTT
CASSLDSLNEKLFF
>few|NA|TRBV6-6|TRBJ1-4
TGTGCCAGCAGACGCCAGGTGGCTAATGAAAAACTGTTTTTT
CASRRQVANEKLFF
>NA|NA|TRBV19|TRBJ1-1
TGTGCCAGTAGTATGAGGGGGACTGAAGCTTTCTTT
CASSMRGTEAFF
>NA|TRBD1|TRBV7-6|TRBJ2-6
TGTGCCAGCAGCTTAGGACGGGGAGGACAGGGCCCCTCTGGGGCCAACGTCCTGACTTTC
CASSLGRGGQGPSGANVLTF
>few|TRBD2|TRBV27|TRBJ2-7
TGTGCCAGCAGGCTGGGGGGGTCCTACGAGCAGTACTTC
CASRLGGSYEQYF
>NA|TRBD2|TRBV24-1|TRBJ2-3
TGTGCCACCAGTTTGGGGGGGAGCACAGATACGCAGTATTTT
CATSLGGSTDTQYF
>NA|TRBD1|TRBV7-3|TRBJ2-2
TGTGCCAGCAGCTTAATTCCAGGGGGCACCGGGGAGCTGTTTTTT
CASSLIPGGTGELFF
>NA|NA|TRBV15|TRBJ2-7
TGTGCCACCAGCAGAGATCTCGCAGGCCGCTACGAGCAGTACTTC
CATSRDLAGRYEQYF
>NA|NA|TRBV4-1|TRBJ1-1
TGCGCCAGCAGCCAAGATCGAGGAGCAGGGGATTTGAAAACTGAAGCTTTCTTT
CASSQDRGAGDLKTEAFF
>NA|NA|TRBV28|TRBJ1-2
TGTGCCAGCAGGAAGGGGATCTATGGCTACACCTTC
CASRKGIYGYTF
>once|TRBD2|TRBV3-1/TRBV3-2|TRBJ2-7
TGTGCCAGCAGCCAAGATCCGGGAGGCGAGCAGTACTTC
CASSQDPGGEQYF
>once|NA|TRBV11-2|TRBJ2-7
TGTGCCAGCGGGGGCCAGGGGCTTTACGAGCAGTACTTC
CASGGQGLYEQYF
>NA|NA|TRBV10-3|TRBJ1-1
TGTGCCATCTCCCATGAGGGGGACACTGAAGCTTTCTTT
CAISHEGDTEAFF
>NA|NA|TRBV27|TRBJ1-1
TGTGCCAGCATTGGGGCCTATGGCTTGAACACTGAAGCTTTCTTT
CASIGAYGLNTEAFF
>NA|TRBD1|TRBV19|TRBJ1-2
TGTGCCAGTAACCCATCCGGGACAGGGAGCCCATACTATGGCTACACCTTC
CASNPSGTGSPYYGYTF
>NA|TRBD1|TRBV19|TRBJ1-5
TGTGCCAGTAGTGGTAGCCAAGTTTGGACAGGGGTTAATCAGCCCCAGCATTTT
CASSGSQVWTGVNQPQHF
>NA|NA|TRBV11-2|TRBJ2-5
TGTGCCAGCAGCGACCCTGGGAGAGGAAAAGAGACCCAGTACTTC
CASSDPGRGKETQYF
>NA|TRBD1|TRBV5-8|TRBJ1-5
TGTGCCAGCAACCGGCAGGGGGATCAGCCCCAGCATTTT
CASNRQGDQPQHF
>NA|TRBD2|TRBV5-4|TRBJ2-3
TGTGCCAGCACGCGGGGGGGCGGTGGCACAGATACGCAGTATTTT
CASTRGGGGTDTQYF
>once|NA|TRBV12-5|TRBJ2-5
TGTGCTAGTGGCTCACAGGGTGGAGAGACCCAGTACTTC
CASGSQGGETQYF
>NA|NA|TRBV19|TRBJ1-5
TGTGCCAGTAGTATGTGGGCCGTGGCTAGCAATCAGCCCCAGCATTTT
CASSMWAVASNQPQHF
>NA|NA|TRBV5-1|TRBJ1-1
TGCGCCAGCAGCTTTGACGGGGGGCGCCGGGCTGAAGCTTTCTTT
CASSFDGGRRAEAFF
>NA|TRBD1|TRBV24-1|TRBJ2-5
TGTGCCACCAGTGATTTGCTCACCGGGACAGGGGGCCGGACCCAAGAGACCCAGTACTTC
CATSDLLTGTGGRTQETQYF
>NA|NA|TRBV5-1|TRBJ1-1
TGCGCCAGCAGCTTGGCAGGGGCAAGGGACACTGAAGCTTTCTTT
CASSLAGARDTEAFF
>NA|NA|TRBV5-1|TRBJ1-1
TGCGCCAGCAGACGTCAGGGGCCTAGGAACACTGAAGCTTTCTTT
CASRRQGPRNTEAFF
>NA|TRBD1|TRBV25-1|TRBJ2-2
TGTGCCAGCAGTGATCCTGGACAGGGATGGACCGGGGAGCTGTTTTTT
CASSDPGQGWTGELFF
>NA|TRBD2|TRBV3-1/TRBV3-2|TRBJ2-7
TGTGCCAGCAGCCCGCAGATAGTCACTAGCGGGCAACAGTACTTC
CASSPQIVTSGQQYF
>NA|NA|TRBV2|TRBJ1-3
TGTGCCAGCAGTGAATTCTTTTATATAAGGGGCTCTGGAAACACCATATATTTT
CASSEFFYIRGSGNTIYF
>few|TRBD1|TRBV9|TRBJ2-5
TGTGCCAGCAGCGGACCGCCGGGACAGGGCAGGGAGACCCAGTACTTC
CASSGPPGQGRETQYF
>NA|TRBD1|TRBV27|TRBJ2-7
TGTGCCAGCAGCCGGACAGGCCCCTACGAGCAGTACTTC
CASSRTGPYEQYF
>NA|NA|TRBV6-4|TRBJ1-5
TGTGCCAGCGGGGAGATGAGCAATCAGCCCCAGCATTTT
CASGEMSNQPQHF
>NA|TRBD1|TRBV19|TRBJ1-2
TGTGCCACCTATCAGGGGGCGTTCAGCTATGGCTACACCTTC
CATYQGAFSYGYTF
>once|NA|TRBV7-2|TRBJ2-7
TGTGCCAGCAGCTTCCCGGGACACCGGTTTTACGAGCAGTACTTC
CASSFPGHRFYEQYF
>NA|NA|TRBV5-1|TRBJ2-7
TGCGCCAGCAGCCTGGACACCGAATACGAGCAGTACTTC
CASSLDTEYEQYF
>NA|NA|TRBV24-1|TRBJ2-1
TGTGCCACCAGTGATAGGGGATTCGCTAGGCAGTTCTTC
CATSDRGFARQFF
>NA|TRBD2|TRBV2|TRBJ2-1
TGTGCCAGCAGTGAAAACCTAGCGGGGGGTACCTACAATGAGCAGTTCTTC
CASSENLAGGTYNEQFF
>NA|TRBD1|TRBV5-1|TRBJ2-5
TGCGCCAGCAAAATGGGGACAGGGGGCCAAGAGACCCAGTACTTC
CASKMGTGGQETQYF
>NA|NA|TRBV20-1|TRBJ1-1
TGCAGTGCTCAGATGAACACTGAAGCTTTCTTT
CSAQMNTEAFF
>NA|TRBD1|TRBV6-1|TRBJ1-6
TGTGCCAGCAGTGACCACAGGGGAGGCAGTAATTCACCCCTCCACTTT
CASSDHRGGSNSPLHF
>NA|NA|TRBV12-3/TRBV12-4|TRBJ2-3
TGTGCCAGCAGTCCTGGGGGGGATACGCAGTATTTT
CASSPGGDTQYF
>NA|NA|TRBV11-2|TRBJ2-2
TGTGCCAGCAGCCCTAATAGATTAACGCACACCGGGGAGCTGTTTTTT
CASSPNRLTHTGELFF
>NA|TRBD1|TRBV18|TRBJ1-4
TGTGCCAGCTCACTACCGGACAGGGAGGGCGAAAAACTGTTTTTT
CASSLPDREGEKLFF
>NA|TRBD1|TRBV6-5|TRBJ2-7
TGTGCCAGCGCACAGGGGGCGGCGGGCTACGAGCAGTACTTC
CASAQGAAGYEQYF
>once|NA|TRBV28|TRBJ1-4
TGTGCCAGCAGTCTTTCGGGAGGGGAAAAACTGTTTTTT
CASSLSGGEKLFF
>once|TRBD2|TRBV10-3|TRBJ2-3
TGTGCCATCAGTGAGACCCGACTAGCTTCCCCAGATACGCAGTATTTT
CAISETRLASPDTQYF
>NA|NA|TRBV19|TRBJ2-3
TGTGCCAGTAGTATTAGATCTAGCACAGATACGCAGTATTTT
CASSIRSSTDTQYF
>NA|TRBD2|TRBV11-2|TRBJ2-7
TGTGCCAGCAGCCTTTTCCTAGCGGGAGGGCCCGACGAGCAGTACTTC
CASSLFLAGGPDEQYF
>once|NA|TRBV3-1/TRBV3-2|TRBJ2-7
TGTGCCAGCAGCCAAATTCCTAATTACGAGCAGTACTTC
CASSQIPNYEQYF
>NA|TRBD1|TRBV28|TRBJ1-2
TGTGCCGCCGGGACAGGGGGTGGATCATATGACTACACCTTC
CAAGTGGGSYDYTF
>once|TRBD2|TRBV9|TRBJ2-1
TGTGCCAGCAGCCAGGGTCTAGCGGACTACAATGAGCAGTTCTTC
CASSQGLADYNEQFF